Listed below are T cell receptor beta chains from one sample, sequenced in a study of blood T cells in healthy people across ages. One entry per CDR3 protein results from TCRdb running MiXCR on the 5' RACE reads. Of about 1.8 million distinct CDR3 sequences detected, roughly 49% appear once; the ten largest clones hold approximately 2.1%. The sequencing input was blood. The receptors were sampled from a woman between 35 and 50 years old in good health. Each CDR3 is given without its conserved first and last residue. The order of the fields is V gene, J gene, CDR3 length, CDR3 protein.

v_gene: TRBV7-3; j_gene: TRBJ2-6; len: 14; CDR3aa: ASSTNRGNGANVLT
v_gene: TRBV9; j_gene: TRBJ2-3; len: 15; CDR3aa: ASSVEDNGGSPDTQY
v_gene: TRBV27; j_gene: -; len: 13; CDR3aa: ASSFTGQGTSEQY
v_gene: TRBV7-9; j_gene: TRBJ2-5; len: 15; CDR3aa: ASSLVGTGGRRETQY
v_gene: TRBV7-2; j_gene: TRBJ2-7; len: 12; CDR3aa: ASSLGQPIYEQY
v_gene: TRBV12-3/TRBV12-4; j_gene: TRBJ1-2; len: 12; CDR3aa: ASTSGASKYGYT
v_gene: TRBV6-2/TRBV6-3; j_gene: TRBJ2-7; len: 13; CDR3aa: ASRLYGGQIYEQY
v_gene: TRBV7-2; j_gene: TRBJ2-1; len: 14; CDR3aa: ASSLAASGGRNEQF
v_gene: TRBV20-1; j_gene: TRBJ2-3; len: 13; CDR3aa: SARDPAGRTDTQY
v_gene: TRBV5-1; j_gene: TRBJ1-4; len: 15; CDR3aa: ASSLAGDGATNEKLF
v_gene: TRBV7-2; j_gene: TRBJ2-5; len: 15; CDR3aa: ASSLSSGRGPQETQY
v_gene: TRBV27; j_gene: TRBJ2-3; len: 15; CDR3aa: ASTWSSGETSTDTQY
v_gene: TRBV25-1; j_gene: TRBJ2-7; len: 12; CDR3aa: ASRGSGLSYEQY
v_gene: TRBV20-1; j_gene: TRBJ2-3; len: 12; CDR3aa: SASRGQGSGTQY
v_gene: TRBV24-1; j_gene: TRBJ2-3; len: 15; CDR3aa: ATSAPNGGQDSDTQY
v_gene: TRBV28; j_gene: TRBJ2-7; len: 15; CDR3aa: ASTGRVASGDPYEQY
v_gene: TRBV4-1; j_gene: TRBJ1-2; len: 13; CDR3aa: ASRSREDGDYGYT
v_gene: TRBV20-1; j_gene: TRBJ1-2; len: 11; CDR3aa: SGPLQGAIGYT
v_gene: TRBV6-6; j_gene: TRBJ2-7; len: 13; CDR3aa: TSSGPGTGSYEQY
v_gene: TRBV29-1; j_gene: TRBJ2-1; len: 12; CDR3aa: SILAGGLVSKQF
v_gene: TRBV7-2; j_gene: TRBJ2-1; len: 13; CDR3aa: ASSLVSLARNEQF
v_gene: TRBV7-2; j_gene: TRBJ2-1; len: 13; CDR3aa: ASSPVRGFYNEQF
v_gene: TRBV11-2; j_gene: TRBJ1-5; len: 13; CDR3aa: ASSFGIGVNQPQH
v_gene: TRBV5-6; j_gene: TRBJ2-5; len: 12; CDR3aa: ASSLGVTKGTQY
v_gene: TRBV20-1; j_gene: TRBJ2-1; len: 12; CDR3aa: SARDAGAAREQF
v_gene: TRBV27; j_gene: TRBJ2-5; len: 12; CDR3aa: ASSLKANTRTQY
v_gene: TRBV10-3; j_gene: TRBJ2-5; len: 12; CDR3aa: AIRAGTSVETQY
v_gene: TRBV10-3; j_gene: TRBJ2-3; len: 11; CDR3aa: AISESGPGTQY
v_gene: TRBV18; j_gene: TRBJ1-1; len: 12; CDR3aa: ASSPGITGIEAF
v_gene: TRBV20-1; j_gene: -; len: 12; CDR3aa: SAKQGTGPAEQY
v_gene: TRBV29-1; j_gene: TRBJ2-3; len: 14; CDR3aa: SAKQLAGSSTDTQY
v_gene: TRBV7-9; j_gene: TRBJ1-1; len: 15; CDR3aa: ASSPERGKTKDTEAF
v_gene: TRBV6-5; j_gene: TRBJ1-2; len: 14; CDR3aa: ASSTRKRGANYGYT
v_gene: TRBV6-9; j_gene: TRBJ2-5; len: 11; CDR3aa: ATGTSGQETQY
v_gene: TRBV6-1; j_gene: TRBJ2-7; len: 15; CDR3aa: ASSALGGRVATYEQY
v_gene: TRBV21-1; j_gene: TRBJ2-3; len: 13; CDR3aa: ASSKERQGVDTQY
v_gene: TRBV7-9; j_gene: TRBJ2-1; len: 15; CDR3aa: ASSIRTETSGYNEQF
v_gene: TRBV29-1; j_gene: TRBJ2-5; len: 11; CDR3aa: SVSGGPGETQY
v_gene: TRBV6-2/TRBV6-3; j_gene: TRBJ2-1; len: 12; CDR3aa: ASSGPGTINEQF
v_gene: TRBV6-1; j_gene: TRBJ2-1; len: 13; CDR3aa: ASIPLLIATNEQF
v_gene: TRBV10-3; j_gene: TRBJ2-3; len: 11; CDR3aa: AIIWTGGFTQY
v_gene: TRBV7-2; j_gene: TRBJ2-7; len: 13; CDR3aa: ASSDDVGSSYEQY
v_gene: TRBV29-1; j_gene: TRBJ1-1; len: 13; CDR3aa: SVVGPGSGIDEAF
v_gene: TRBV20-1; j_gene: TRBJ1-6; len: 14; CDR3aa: SARDPMGQISSPLH
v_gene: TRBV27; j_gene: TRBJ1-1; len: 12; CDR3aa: ASRPGGTNTEAF
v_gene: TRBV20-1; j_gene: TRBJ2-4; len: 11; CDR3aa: SASSGFWRVQY
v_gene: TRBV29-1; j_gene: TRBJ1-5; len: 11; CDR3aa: SVLGGSNQPQH
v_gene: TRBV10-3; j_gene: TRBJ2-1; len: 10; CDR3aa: ATGRSGNEQF
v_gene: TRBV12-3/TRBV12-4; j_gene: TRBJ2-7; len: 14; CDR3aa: ASSLMVSGVSYEQY
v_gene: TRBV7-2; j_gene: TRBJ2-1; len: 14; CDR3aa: ASSFSGGARYNEQF
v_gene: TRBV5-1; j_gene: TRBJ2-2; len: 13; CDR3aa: ASSPSGLSTGELF